Listed below are T cell receptor beta chains from one sample, sequenced in a study of cytomegalovirus exposure and HLA in healthy donors. Repertoires were generated with immunoSEQ multiplex PCR, while TCRdb's copy carries only in-frame clones and drops some. The sample holds around 52,000 clones; roughly 93% are singletons and the top ten take around 5.8%. Sequencing used PBMCs. The source is a woman between 18 and 29 years old in good health and CMV-seronegative. CDR3s include the opening cysteine and the closing phenylalanine or tryptophan. The D gene is left open where the match is weak. Only part of the rows carry a size: once, few, many, or a class if the clone is expanded.

clone_size	d_call	v_call	j_call	cdr3_nt	cdr3_aa
-	TRBD2	TRBV7-8	TRBJ2-3	TGTGCCAGCAGTCCTAGCGGGAGCATGACAGATACGCAGTATTTT	CASSPSGSMTDTQYF
-	-	TRBV18	TRBJ1-1	TGTGCCAGCTCACCACCCGGCAGACAAAACACTGAAGCTTTCTTT	CASSPPGRQNTEAFF
-	TRBD2	TRBV2	TRBJ2-1	TGTGCCAGCGATGCGGGAGGTTACAATGAGCAGTTCTTC	CASDAGGYNEQFF
-	TRBD1	TRBV5-4	TRBJ2-3	TGTGCCAGCAGCCACCGCGGACAGGGGACCACAGATACGCAGTATTTT	CASSHRGQGTTDTQYF
-	-	TRBV9	TRBJ2-1	TGTGCCAGCAGCGCCCGGTCTATCCCCTACAATGAGCAGTTCTTC	CASSARSIPYNEQFF
-	TRBD2	TRBV18	TRBJ2-3	TGTGCCAGCTCGCCTATCAGAGCGGGGGCACCGAGAGACACAGATACGCAGTATTTT	CASSPIRAGAPRDTDTQYF
-	TRBD2	TRBV13	TRBJ2-3	TGTGCCAGCAGCTTTAAGCGGGAGGGGGGCACAGATACGCAGTATTTT	CASSFKREGGTDTQYF
-	-	TRBV6-4	TRBJ2-1	TGTGCCAGCAGTGTCGGGATCTACAATGAGCAGTTCTTC	CASSVGIYNEQFF
-	-	TRBV11-2	TRBJ2-7	TGTGCCAGCAGCTTATCGGGGAATTACGAGCAGTACTTC	CASSLSGNYEQYF
-	-	TRBV19	TRBJ2-2	TGTGCCAGTAGCAAATCCGGACAGCATACCTCCACCGGGGAGCTGTTTTTT	CASSKSGQHTSTGELFF
-	-	TRBV5-1	TRBJ1-5	TGCGCCAGCAGCTTGTATCCAGCGGATAACAATCAGCCCCAGCATTTT	CASSLYPADNNQPQHF
-	-	TRBV19	TRBJ2-5	TGTGCCAGTAGTATTCGACAGGGCGGGAAAGAGACCCAGTACTTC	CASSIRQGGKETQYF
-	-	TRBV7-9	TRBJ1-1	TGTGCCAGCAGCTTACGTCAGGGCACGAACACTGAAGCTTTCTTT	CASSLRQGTNTEAFF
-	-	TRBV20-1	TRBJ1-1	TGCAGTGCTAGAGTCATCACTGAAGCTTTCTTT	CSARVITEAFF
-	-	TRBV28	TRBJ1-2	TGTGCCAGCAGTCCCACAGACTATGGCTACACCTTC	CASSPTDYGYTF
-	-	TRBV2	TRBJ1-1	TGTGCCAGCAGTGGACATAACATGAACACTGAAGCTTTCTTT	CASSGHNMNTEAFF
-	TRBD1	TRBV19	TRBJ2-7	TGTGCCAGTAGTACCACAGGGGTCTACGAGCAGTACTTC	CASSTTGVYEQYF
-	TRBD1	TRBV12-5	TRBJ2-2	TGTGCTAGTCGAGGTGGTTTTTTCCGCCCCGGGACAGGGGCCGGGGAGCTGTTTTTT	CASRGGFFRPGTGAGELFF
once	-	TRBV19	TRBJ1-1	TGTGCCAGTCATCGCCAGGGTTTAGGGGCTGAAGCTTTCTTT	CASHRQGLGAEAFF
-	-	TRBV9	TRBJ2-7	TGTGCCAGCAGCGCCCTGGGTGCAGGGGGGTTTTTCGAGCAGTACTTC	CASSALGAGGFFEQYF
-	TRBD2	TRBV9	TRBJ2-1	TGTGCCAGCAGCAATAGCGGGAGAGGCTACAATGAGCAGTTCTTC	CASSNSGRGYNEQFF
-	TRBD2	TRBV11-2	TRBJ2-1	TGTGCCAGCAGCCCCCTAGGTAGCGGGTCTTACAATGAGCAGTTCTTC	CASSPLGSGSYNEQFF
-	-	TRBV28	TRBJ1-1	TGTGCCAGCATTCGTTTGAACACTGAAGCTTTCTTT	CASIRLNTEAFF
-	-	TRBV13	TRBJ2-2	TGTGCCAGCAGCTCGGACACCATCACCGGGGAGCTGTTTTTT	CASSSDTITGELFF
-	-	TRBV4-3	TRBJ1-2	TGCGCCAGCAGCCAAGATTCGGTGGGCAGCTCCTATGGCTACACCTTC	CASSQDSVGSSYGYTF
-	-	TRBV2	TRBJ1-3	TGTGCCAGCAGTGAGGGGCGGACGGCAGCCATATATTTT	CASSEGRTAAIYF
once	TRBD1	TRBV5-6	TRBJ2-1	TGTGCCAGCAGCTTCTACCCTCCGGGACAGAGGTACAATGAGCAGTTCTTC	CASSFYPPGQRYNEQFF
-	TRBD1	TRBV9	TRBJ1-1	TGTGCCAGCAGCGGACAGGGAACTGAAGCTTTCTTT	CASSGQGTEAFF
-	TRBD2	TRBV5-1	TRBJ2-1	TGCGCCAGCAGCTGGAGGGGACTAGCGATCAACAATGAGCAGTTCTTC	CASSWRGLAINNEQFF
-	TRBD1	TRBV19	TRBJ1-1	TGTGCCAGTAGTATCACAGGGGGTGGGACTGAAGCTTTCTTT	CASSITGGGTEAFF
-	TRBD2	TRBV4-3	TRBJ2-3	TGCGCCAGCAGCCCGAGGGCTAGCGGGAGTGGAATTACAGATACGCAGTATTTT	CASSPRASGSGITDTQYF
-	-	TRBV11-3	TRBJ2-3	TGTGCCAGCAGCTCCCGAGTAGGCGAGGGCCGCCGGTATACGCAGTATTTT	CASSSRVGEGRRYTQYF
once	-	TRBV5-8	TRBJ2-3	TGTGCCAGCAGCTTGTCAGGGTTTTTTGGTACGCAGTATTTT	CASSLSGFFGTQYF
-	-	TRBV2	TRBJ1-1	TGTGCCAGCAGCCGCGGACAGAAACTCACTGAAGCTTTCTTT	CASSRGQKLTEAFF
-	-	TRBV6-5	TRBJ1-1	TGTGCCAGCAAGGCAGGGATCGCCAACACTGAAGCTTTCTTT	CASKAGIANTEAFF
-	TRBD1	TRBV9	TRBJ1-5	TGTGCCAGCAGCGTCGGGACAGTTCCTAATCAGCCCCAGCATTTT	CASSVGTVPNQPQHF
-	TRBD1	TRBV27	TRBJ2-7	TGTGCCAGCAGACAGACCCGACAGGGGCCCTACGAGCAGTACTTC	CASRQTRQGPYEQYF
-	-	TRBV6-5	TRBJ2-2	TGTGCCAGCAGTCGACTGAACACCGGGGAGCTGTTTTTT	CASSRLNTGELFF
once	-	TRBV2	TRBJ1-1	TGTGCCAGCAGCCCCCCGGGGGGTATGAACACTGAAGCTTTCTTT	CASSPPGGMNTEAFF